One T cell receptor beta chain is described in this entry. The antigen remains undetermined. The data originate from a study of chemoradiotherapy in HPV16-positive cancers. Notes on the study in general: Non-HPV-specific T cells did not expand in tumors during treatment, whereas candidate HPV-specific clones and E7-related motifs did.

Sequencing used immunoSEQ multiplex PCR; TCRdb keeps in-frame clones, though not all of them. The table records a few thousand clones, around 94% of them present only once. CDR3 length equals 13 residues. Germline V lookup: CDR1 MDHEN, CDR2 SYDVKM. Trimming stripped 1 base from V and 6 bases from J, with 9 bases between. The chain is built from TRBV28 and TRBJ1-1; tentative D call: TRBD1 (5 bases). The TCR sequence derives from a human donor with HPV-associated anogenital cancer. Sample: tumor tissue, taken from a patient who underwent chemoradiotherapy. CDR3 coding DNA: TGTGCCAGCAGTTTATCAGGGTTCGCTGAAGCTTTCTTT. It encodes CASSLSGFAEAFF.